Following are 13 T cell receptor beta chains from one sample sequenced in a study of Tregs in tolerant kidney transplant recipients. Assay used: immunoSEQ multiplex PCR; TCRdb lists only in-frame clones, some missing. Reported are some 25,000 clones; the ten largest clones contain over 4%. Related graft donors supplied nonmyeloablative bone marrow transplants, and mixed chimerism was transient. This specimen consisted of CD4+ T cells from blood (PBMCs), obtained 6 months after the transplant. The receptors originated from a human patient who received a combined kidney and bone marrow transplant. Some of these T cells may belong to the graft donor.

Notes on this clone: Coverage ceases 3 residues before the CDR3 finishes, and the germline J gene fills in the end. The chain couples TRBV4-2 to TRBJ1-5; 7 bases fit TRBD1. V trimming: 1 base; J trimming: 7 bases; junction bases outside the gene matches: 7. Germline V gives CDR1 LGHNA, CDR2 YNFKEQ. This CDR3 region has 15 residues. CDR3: CASSQVGGGRQPQHF. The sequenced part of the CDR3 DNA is TGTGCCAGCAGCCAAGTCGGAGGGGGCAGGCAGCCC.

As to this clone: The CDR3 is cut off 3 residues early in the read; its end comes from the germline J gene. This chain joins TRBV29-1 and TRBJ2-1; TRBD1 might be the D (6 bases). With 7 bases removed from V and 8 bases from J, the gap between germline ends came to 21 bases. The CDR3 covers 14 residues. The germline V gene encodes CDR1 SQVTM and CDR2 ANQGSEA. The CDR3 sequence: CSASGHFQGDEQFF. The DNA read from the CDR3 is TGCAGCGCATCGGGACACTTTCAAGGGGATGAG.

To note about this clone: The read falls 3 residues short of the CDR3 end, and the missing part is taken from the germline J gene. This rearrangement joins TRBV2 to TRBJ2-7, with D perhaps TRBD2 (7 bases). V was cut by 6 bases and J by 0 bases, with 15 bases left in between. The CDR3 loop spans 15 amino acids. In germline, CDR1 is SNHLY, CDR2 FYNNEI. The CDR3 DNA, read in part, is TGTGCCAGCAGGGAGGGGGGGGCCCCCTCCTACGAG. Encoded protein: CASREGGAPSYE. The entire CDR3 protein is CASREGGAPSYEQYF. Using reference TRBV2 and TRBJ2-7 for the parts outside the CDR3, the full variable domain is EPEVTQTPSHQVTQMGQEVILRCVPISNHLYFYWYRQILGQKVEFLVSFYNNEISEKSEIFDDQFSVERPDGSNFTLKIRSTKLEDSAMYFCASREGGAPSYEQYFGPGTRLTVT.

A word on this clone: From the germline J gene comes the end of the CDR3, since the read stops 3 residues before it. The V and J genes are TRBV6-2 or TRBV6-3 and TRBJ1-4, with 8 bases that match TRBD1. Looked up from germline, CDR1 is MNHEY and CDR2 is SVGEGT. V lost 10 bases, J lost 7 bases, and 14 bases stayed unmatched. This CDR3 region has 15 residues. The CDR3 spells CANTTTRGRGEKLFF. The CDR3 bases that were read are TGTGCCAACACGACTACCAGGGGGCGGGGTGAAAAA.

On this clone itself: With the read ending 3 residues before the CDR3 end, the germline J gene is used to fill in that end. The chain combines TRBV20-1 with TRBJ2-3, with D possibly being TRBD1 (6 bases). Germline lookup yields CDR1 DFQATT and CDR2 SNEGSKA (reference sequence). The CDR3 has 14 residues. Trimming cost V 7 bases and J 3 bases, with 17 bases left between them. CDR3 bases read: TGCAGTGTTTCGAACCCAGGGGAGACAGATACG. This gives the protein CSVSNPGETDT. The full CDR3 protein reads CSVSNPGETDTQYF.

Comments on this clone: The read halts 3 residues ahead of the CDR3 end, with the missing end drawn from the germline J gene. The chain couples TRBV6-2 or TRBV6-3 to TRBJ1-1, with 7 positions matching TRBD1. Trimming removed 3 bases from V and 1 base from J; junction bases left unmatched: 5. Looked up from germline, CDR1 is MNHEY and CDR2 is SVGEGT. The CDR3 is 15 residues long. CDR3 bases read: TGTGCCAGCAGTTATGGGGACAGAGGGAACACTGAA. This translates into CASSYGDRGNTE. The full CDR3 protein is CASSYGDRGNTEAFF.

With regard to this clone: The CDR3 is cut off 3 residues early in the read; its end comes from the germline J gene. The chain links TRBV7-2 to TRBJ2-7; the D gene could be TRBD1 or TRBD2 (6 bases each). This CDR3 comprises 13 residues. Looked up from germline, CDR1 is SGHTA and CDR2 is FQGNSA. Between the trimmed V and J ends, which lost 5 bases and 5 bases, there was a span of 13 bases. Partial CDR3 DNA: TGTGCCAGCAGCGTTAACAGGGAGGACGAG. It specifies CASSVNREDE. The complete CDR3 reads CASSVNREDEQYF. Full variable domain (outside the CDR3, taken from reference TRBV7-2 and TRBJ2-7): GAGVSQSPSNKVTEKGKDVELRCDPISGHTALYWYRQSLGQGLEFLIYFQGNSAPDKSGLPSDRFSAERTGGSVSTLTIQRTQQEDSAVYLCASSVNREDEQYFGPGTRLTVT.

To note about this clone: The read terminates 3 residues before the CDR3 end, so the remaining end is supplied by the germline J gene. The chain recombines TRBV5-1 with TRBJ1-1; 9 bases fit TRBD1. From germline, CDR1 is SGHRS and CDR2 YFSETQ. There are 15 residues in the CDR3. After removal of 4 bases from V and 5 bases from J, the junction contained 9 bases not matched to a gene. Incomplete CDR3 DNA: TGCGCCAGCAGCCCGTGGGGACAGGGTCAGACTGAA. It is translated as CASSPWGQGQTE. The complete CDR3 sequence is CASSPWGQGQTEAFF.

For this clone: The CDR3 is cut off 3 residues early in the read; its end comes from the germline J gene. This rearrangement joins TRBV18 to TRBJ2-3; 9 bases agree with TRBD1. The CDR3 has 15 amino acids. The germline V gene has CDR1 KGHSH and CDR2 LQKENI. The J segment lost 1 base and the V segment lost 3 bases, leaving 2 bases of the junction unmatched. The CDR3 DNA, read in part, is TGTGCCAGCTCACCGAACAGGGGGCGCACAGATACG. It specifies CASSPNRGRTDT. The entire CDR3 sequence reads CASSPNRGRTDTQYF.

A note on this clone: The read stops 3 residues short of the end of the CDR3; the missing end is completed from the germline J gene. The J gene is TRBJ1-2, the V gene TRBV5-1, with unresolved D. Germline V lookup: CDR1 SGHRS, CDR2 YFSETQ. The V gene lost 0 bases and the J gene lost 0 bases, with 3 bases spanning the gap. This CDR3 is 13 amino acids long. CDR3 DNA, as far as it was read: TGCGCCAGCAGCTTGGCCACTAACTATGGC. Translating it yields CASSLATNYG. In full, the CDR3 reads CASSLATNYGYTF.

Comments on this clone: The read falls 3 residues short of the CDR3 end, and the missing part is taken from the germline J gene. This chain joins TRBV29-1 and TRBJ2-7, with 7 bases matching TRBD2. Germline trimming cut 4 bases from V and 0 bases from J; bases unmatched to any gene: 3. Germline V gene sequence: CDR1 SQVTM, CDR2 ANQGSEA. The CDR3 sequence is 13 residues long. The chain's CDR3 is CSVVAGLSYEQYF. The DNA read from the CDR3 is TGCAGCGTTGTAGCGGGTCTCTCCTACGAG.

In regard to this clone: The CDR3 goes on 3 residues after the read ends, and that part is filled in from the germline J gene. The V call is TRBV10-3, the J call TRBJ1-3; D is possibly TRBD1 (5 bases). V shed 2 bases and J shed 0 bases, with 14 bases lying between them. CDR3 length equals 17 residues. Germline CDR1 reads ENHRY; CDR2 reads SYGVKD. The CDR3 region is CAISETVGANSGNTIYF. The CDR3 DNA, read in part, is TGTGCCATCAGTGAGACAGTAGGGGCGAACTCTGGAAACACC.

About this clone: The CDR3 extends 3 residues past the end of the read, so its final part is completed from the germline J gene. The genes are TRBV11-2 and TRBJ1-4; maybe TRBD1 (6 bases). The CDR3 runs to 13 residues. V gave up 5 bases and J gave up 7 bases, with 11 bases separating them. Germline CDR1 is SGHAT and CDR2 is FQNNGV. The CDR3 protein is CASSPTGPEKLFF. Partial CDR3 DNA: TGTGCCAGCAGCCCTACAGGGCCTGAAAAA.